This TCR beta chain was obtained from a study of blood T cell repertoires in COVID-19. As for the study in general: COVID-19 samples from acute and convalescent phases originated in the United States, Italy and Spain.

The CDR3 extends over 13 amino acids. The germline V gene has CDR1 MRHNA and CDR2 SNTAGT. The V and J ends lost 7 bases and 5 bases, in that order; junction bases with no gene match: 6. Sequenced by immunoSEQ multiplex PCR; TCRdb stores in-frame clones only, minus some. The sample holds around 300,000 clones; 89% are singletons and the top ten take around 1.7%. The chain has TRBV6-4 and TRBJ1-2; 8 bases map to TRBD1. The sample was PBMCs or T cells enriched from blood (not recorded which). The sequence was obtained from a woman in her forties who had recovered from COVID-19. The CDR3: CASNTDRGYGYTF. CDR3 DNA: TGTGCCAGCAACACCGACAGGGGTTATGGCTACACCTTC.